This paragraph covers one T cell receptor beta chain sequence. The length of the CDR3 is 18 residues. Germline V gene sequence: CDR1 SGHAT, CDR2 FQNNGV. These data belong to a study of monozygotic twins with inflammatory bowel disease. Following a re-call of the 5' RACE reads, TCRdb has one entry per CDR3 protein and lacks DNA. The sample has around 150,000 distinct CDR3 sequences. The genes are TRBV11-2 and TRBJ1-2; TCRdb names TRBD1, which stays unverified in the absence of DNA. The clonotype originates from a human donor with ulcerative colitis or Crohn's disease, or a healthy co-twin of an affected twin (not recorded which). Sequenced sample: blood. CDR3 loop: CASSPSPLMGQGYYGYTF.